This T cell receptor beta chain was retrieved from a study of blood T cell repertoires in COVID-19. Germline loops: CDR1 SNHLY, CDR2 FYNNEI. Trimming removed 6 bases at V and 6 bases at J, with 12 bases between. This CDR3 has 12 amino acids. Measured with immunoSEQ multiplex PCR; TCRdb has only the in-frame clones, and not every one. Of under 500,000 clones detected, around 89% appear once; the ten largest clones hold about 4.3%. The chain uses TRBV2 and TRBJ2-7, with D unclear. The receptor was isolated from a woman aged 25 to 39 with acute or convalescent COVID-19. Source material: peripheral blood. CDR3 DNA: TGTGCCAGCAGCGCGGCCCTAGGCGAGCAGTACTTC. This encodes CASSAALGEQYF.